The source of this T cell receptor beta chain is a study of identical twins. A universal primer site was incorporated via template switching, and the cDNA contained unique molecular identifiers. TCRdb used MiXCR to reprocess the 5' RACE reads, holding one entry per CDR3 protein. Seen here are approximately 250,000 distinct CDR3 sequences, 5.5% to 7.5% observed once, and the top ten hold more than 12%. Concerning this clonotype: The target antigen is unknown.

General observations from the study: Twin sharing of out-of-frame TCR alpha was underestimated by models in monozygotic pairs.

The V end lost 7 bases, the J end lost 4 bases, and 7 bases lay between the germline ends. The CDR3 has 11 amino acids. The data were also submitted as part of a second study, on T cells expressing NK-cell markers. From that study: Investigators obtained TCR beta repertoires from sorted CD3+CD56+NKG2C+, CD3+CD56+NKG2C- and CD3+CD56-NKG2C+ T cells.

The TCR was taken from a woman aged 18-29 years in good health. The chain recombines TRBV12-3 or TRBV12-4 with TRBJ1-1; D not certain. The sequencing sample was made of CD8+ T cells sorted from blood. Here the CDR3 DNA reads TGTGCCAGCACCTTAGCCACTGAAGCTTTCTTT. It is translated as CASTLATEAFF.